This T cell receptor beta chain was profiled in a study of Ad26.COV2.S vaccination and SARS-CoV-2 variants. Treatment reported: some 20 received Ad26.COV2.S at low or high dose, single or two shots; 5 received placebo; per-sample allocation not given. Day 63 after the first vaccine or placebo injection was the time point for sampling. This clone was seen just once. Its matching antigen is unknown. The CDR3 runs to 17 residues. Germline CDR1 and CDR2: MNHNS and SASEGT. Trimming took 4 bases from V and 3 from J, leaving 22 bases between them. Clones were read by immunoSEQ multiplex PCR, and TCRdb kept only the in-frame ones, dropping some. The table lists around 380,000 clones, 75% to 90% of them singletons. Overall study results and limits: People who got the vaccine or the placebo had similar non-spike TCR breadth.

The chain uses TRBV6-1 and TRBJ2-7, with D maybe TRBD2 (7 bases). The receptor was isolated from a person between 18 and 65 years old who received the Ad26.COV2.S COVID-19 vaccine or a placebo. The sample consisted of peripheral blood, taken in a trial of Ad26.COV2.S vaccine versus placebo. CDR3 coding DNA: TGTGCCAGCAGTGCCTCTTGGGGGGGAGGGGGTCTCTACGAGCAGTACTTC. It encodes CASSASWGGGGLYEQYF.